These 10 T cell receptor beta chains originate from one sample sequenced in a study of shared T cell receptors in the human thymus. Generated by immunoSEQ multiplex PCR, the TCRdb table keeps only in-frame clones and is missing some. The data hold about 710,000 clones, with about 87% observed a single time. These data are also associated with another study on human thymus T cells.

Sequenced material: thymocytes. These receptors all stem from a boy under three years old with a congenital heart defect.

The V and J genes are TRBV2 and TRBJ2-7; D is perhaps TRBD2 (5 bases). Germline CDR1 SNHLY, CDR2 FYNNEI. This CDR3 has 15 residues. Trimming removed 3 bases from V and 0 bases from J, with 12 bases in between. The CDR3 DNA is TGTGCCAGCAGTGACTCGGAAGGGAGCTCCTACGAGCAGTACTTC. Its protein product is CASSDSEGSSYEQYF.

This chain connects TRBV6-1 to TRBJ2-5; D perhaps matches TRBD2 (6 bases). Trimming took off 5 bases at V and 3 bases at J, with 16 bases between the two ends. This CDR3 is built from 15 residues. The germline V gene has CDR1 MNHNS and CDR2 SASEGT. This CDR3 is CASSLPRREEETQYF. DNA for the CDR3: TGTGCCAGCAGTTTACCGAGAAGGGAGGAAGAGACCCAGTACTTC.

The CDR3 here is CASSDQQEDEQFF. The DNA for the CDR3 is TGTGCCAGCAGTGATCAACAAGAAGATGAGCAGTTCTTC. V is TRBV6-4 and J is TRBJ2-1; D is uncertain. In germline, CDR1 is MRHNA, CDR2 SNTAGT. The CDR3 is made up of 13 amino acids. Trimming stripped 3 bases from V and 8 bases from J, with 11 bases between.

This chain uses TRBV5-6 with TRBJ1-4, with 8 bases matching TRBD1. The CDR3 covers 18 residues. V trimming: 1 base; J trimming: 0 bases; junction bases outside the gene matches: 8. Germline V lookup: CDR1 SGHDT, CDR2 YYEEEE. The CDR3 coding sequence is TGTGCCAGCAGCTTGCTGGGGCAGGGGGCTCCAACTAATGAAAAACTGTTTTTT. Protein sequence: CASSLLGQGAPTNEKLFF.

V usage is TRBV10-3 and J usage is TRBJ2-2, with D maybe TRBD2 (5 bases). Germline CDR1 and CDR2: ENHRY and SYGVKD. This CDR3 has 15 residues. Trimming removed 6 bases at V and 0 bases at J, with 11 bases between. In DNA form, the CDR3 reads TGTGCCATCAGGGAGGAGCCCACGAACACCGGGGAGCTGTTTTTT. Translating it yields CAIREEPTNTGELFF.

The V gene is TRBV2, the J gene TRBJ1-5; 10 positions agree with TRBD1. This CDR3 is built from 14 residues. Germline loops: CDR1 SNHLY, CDR2 FYNNEI. The junction had 5 bases not matched to a gene; V was cut back by 5 bases and J by 7 bases. CDR3 sequence reads: CASSSGTGVQPQHF. The CDR3 DNA follows: TGTGCCAGCAGTTCCGGGACAGGGGTGCAGCCCCAGCATTTT. Filled out from reference TRBV2 and TRBJ1-5, the complete variable domain reads EPEVTQTPSHQVTQMGQEVILRCVPISNHLYFYWYRQILGQKVEFLVSFYNNEISEKSEIFDDQFSVERPDGSNFTLKIRSTKLEDSAMYFCASSSGTGVQPQHFGDGTRLSIL.

The chain uses TRBV6-1 and TRBJ1-5, with D tentatively TRBD1 (6 bases). Trimming left V 6 bases short and J 6 bases short, with 15 bases between. Per germline, CDR1 MNHNS and CDR2 SASEGT. The length of the CDR3 is 14 residues. The CDR3 spells CASRTRQAVQPQHF. The CDR3 region has the DNA TGTGCCAGCAGGACCCGACAGGCGGTTCAGCCCCAGCATTTT.

The gene calls are TRBV6-1 and TRBJ1-2; D is perhaps TRBD1 (5 bases). Germline V CDR1 and CDR2: MNHNS, SASEGT. The CDR3 length is 13 residues. Deletions cut 5 bases from V and 3 bases from J, with 10 bases between. CDR3: CASSNPGYYGYTF. The DNA of the CDR3 is TGTGCCAGCAGTAACCCAGGGTACTATGGCTACACCTTC.

The gene calls are TRBV14 and TRBJ2-7; 9 positions agree with TRBD1. This CDR3 comprises 19 residues. V gave up 3 bases and J gave up 1 base; unmatched junction bases: 16. CDR1 is SGHDN and CDR2 is FVKESK in the germline V gene. CDR3 coding DNA: TGTGCCAGCAGCCACTTAACCGGGACAGGGTCTTTTGGGTCCTACGAGCAGTACTTC. Translated: CASSHLTGTGSFGSYEQYF.

The CDR3 DNA reads as TGTGCCAGCAGCGACTTGGGTTACGGCTACACCTTC. It yields the protein CASSDLGYGYTF. This rearrangement joins TRBV6-1 to TRBJ1-2; no firm D call. The CDR3 length is 12 residues. CDR1 and CDR2 from the germline V gene are MNHNS and SASEGT. V lost 6 bases to trimming and J lost 8 bases, with 13 bases between them.